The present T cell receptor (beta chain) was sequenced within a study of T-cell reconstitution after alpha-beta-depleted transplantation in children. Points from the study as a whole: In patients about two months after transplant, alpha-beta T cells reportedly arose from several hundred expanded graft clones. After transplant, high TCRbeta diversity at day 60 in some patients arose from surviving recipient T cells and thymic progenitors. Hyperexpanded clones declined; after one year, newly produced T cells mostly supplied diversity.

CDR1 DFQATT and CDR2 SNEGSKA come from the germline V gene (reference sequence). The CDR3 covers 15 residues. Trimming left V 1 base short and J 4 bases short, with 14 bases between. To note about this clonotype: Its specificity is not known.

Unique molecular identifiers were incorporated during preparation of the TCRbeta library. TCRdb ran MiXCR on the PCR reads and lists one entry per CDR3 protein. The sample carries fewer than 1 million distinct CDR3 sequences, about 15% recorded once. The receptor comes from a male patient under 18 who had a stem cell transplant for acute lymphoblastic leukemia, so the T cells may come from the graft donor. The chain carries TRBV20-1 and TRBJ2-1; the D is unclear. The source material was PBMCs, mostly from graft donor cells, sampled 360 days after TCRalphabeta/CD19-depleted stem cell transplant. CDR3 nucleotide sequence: TGCAGTGCTAGAGGGACCTGGGCCCCTTACAATGAGCAGTTCTTC. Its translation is CSARGTWAPYNEQFF.